What follows are 7 T cell receptor beta chains derived from one specimen sequenced in a study of T-cell reconstitution after alpha-beta-depleted transplantation in children. Molecular barcoding with unique molecular identifiers was used for the TCRbeta library. Each CDR3 protein is one row after TCRdb ran MiXCR on the PCR reads. The sample records 440,000 or so distinct CDR3 sequences, roughly 43% being singletons. This specimen consisted of PBMCs, obtained before TCRalphabeta/CD19-depleted stem cell transplant. These receptors originate from a girl aged 2 to 10 with aplastic anemia, due to receive a stem cell transplant.

This clonotype was picked up a small number of times. The chain links TRBV6-1 to TRBJ2-7, with D unclear. CDR3 size: 11 residues. Trimming cost V 6 bases and J 6 bases, with 9 bases left between them. Germline lookup yields CDR1 MNHNS and CDR2 SASEGT. As DNA, the CDR3 is TGTGCCAGCAGCCCCCCCGGCGAGCAGTACTTC. Translated, it gives CASSPPGEQYF.

This clonotype was counted only a few times. V and J are TRBV7-2 and TRBJ2-5; TRBD1 agrees at 9 bases. In germline, CDR1 is SGHTA, CDR2 FQGNSA. The CDR3 has 15 residues. After removal of 5 bases from V and 1 base from J, the junction contained 5 bases not matched to a gene. The CDR3 DNA reads TGTGCCAGCAGCGGTTGGGACAGGGCCCAAGAGACCCAGTACTTC. Translated: CASSGWDRAQETQYF.

The V and J genes are TRBV4-1 and TRBJ2-7; TRBD2 matches at 10 bases. CDR3 length equals 16 residues. V was pared by 2 bases and J by 2 bases, with 6 bases of the junction left unmatched. The germline V gene has CDR1 MGHRA and CDR2 YSYEKL. The CDR3 loop reads CASSQTLAGGTYEQYF. The CDR3 DNA follows: TGCGCCAGCAGCCAAACTTTAGCGGGAGGTACCTACGAGCAGTACTTC.

This clonotype was found a few times. The chain combines TRBV5-6 with TRBJ1-5, with D maybe TRBD1 (6 bases). Germline CDR1 and CDR2: SGHDT and YYEEEE. V shed 4 bases and J shed 5 bases, with 16 bases lying between them. The CDR3 is made up of 15 amino acids. DNA of the CDR3: TGTGCCAGCAGCCTCAGGGGCAGAGAGGATCAGCCCCAGCATTTT. It translates to CASSLRGREDQPQHF.

This clonotype was recorded at least ten times. This chain joins TRBV5-1 and TRBJ2-2; the D is unclear. This CDR3 spans 14 amino acids. CDR1 is SGHRS, CDR2 YFSETQ, per germline. V lost 2 bases, J lost 4 bases, and 9 bases lay in between. The DNA of the CDR3 is TGCGCCAGCAGCTTCGACTCCCGCACCGGGGAGCTGTTTTTT. This encodes CASSFDSRTGELFF.

This clonotype was picked up many times. The chain joins TRBV28 to TRBJ2-3; D is possibly TRBD1 or TRBD2 (5 bases each). The V end was cut by 3 bases, the J end by 6 bases, with 10 bases between. Germline V CDR1 and CDR2: MDHEN, SYDVKM. The CDR3 is made up of 13 amino acids. The CDR3 DNA follows: TGTGCCAGCAGTTTCACCGGGGCCGATACGCAGTATTTT. Translation: CASSFTGADTQYF.

J is TRBJ2-2 and V is TRBV20-1, with 7 nucleotides matching TRBD1. Trimming removed 3 bases from V and 1 base from J; junction bases left unmatched: 8. The CDR3 length is 16 residues. Germline CDR1 reads DFQATT; CDR2 reads SNEGSKA (reference sequence). The CDR3 loop is CSARAHRGQNTGELFF. CDR3 coding DNA: TGCAGTGCTAGGGCGCACAGGGGCCAGAACACCGGGGAGCTGTTTTTT.